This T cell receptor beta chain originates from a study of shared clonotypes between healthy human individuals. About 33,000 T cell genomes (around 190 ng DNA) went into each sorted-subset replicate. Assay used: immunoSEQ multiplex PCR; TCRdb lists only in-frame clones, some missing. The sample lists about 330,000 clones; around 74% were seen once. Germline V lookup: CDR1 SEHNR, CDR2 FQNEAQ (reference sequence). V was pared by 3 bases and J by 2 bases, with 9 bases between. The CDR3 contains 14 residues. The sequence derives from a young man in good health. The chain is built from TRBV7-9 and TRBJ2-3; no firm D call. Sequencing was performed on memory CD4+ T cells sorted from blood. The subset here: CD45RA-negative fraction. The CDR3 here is CASSFVADTDTQYF. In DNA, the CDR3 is TGTGCCAGCAGCTTTGTGGCCGACACAGATACGCAGTATTTT.